The sequence of this TCR beta chain was determined in a study of T cell responses to AZD1222 COVID-19 vaccine. Overall study findings and caveats: Of the AZD1222 recipients, only five to seven were seropositive at baseline. The breadth and depth of Spike-specific TCRs increased once two AZD1222 doses had been given.

The method was immunoSEQ multiplex PCR; TCRdb's version includes in-frame clones alone and lacks a portion of them. The sample lists more than 85,000 clones, about 89% seen once, with roughly 6.9% in the top ten. On this clone itself: The antigen is undetermined.

The CDR3 has 11 amino acids. Per germline, CDR1 SGHVS and CDR2 FQNEAQ. Trimming shortened V by 5 bases and J by 12 bases, and 12 bases separated the two germline ends. The source material was peripheral blood, sampled on day 0 of AZD1222 vaccination. The clonotype comes from an adult in good health. The chain couples TRBV7-8 to TRBJ2-3; tentatively, D is TRBD1 (6 bases). The CDR3 reads CASSPRQVQYF. CDR3 in DNA: TGTGCCAGCAGCCCGCGACAGGTCCAGTATTTT.